The sequence of this T cell receptor beta chain was determined in a study of tumor-infiltrating lymphocytes in localized non-small cell lung cancer. Study-wide background: Some samples were collected after neoadjuvant chemotherapy; smokers, never-smokers and several histologies were included.

A remark on this clone: The antigen remains undetermined.

Broader study findings: Tumors had more T cell infiltration than uninvolved lung, per TCRbeta sequencing and CD3 counts. T-cell fraction did not differ between immunotypes IM1 and IM2. Each assay used a separate piece of the same tissue.

Only in-frame clones appear in the TCRdb table, and some are missing; sequencing was by immunoSEQ multiplex PCR. The data contain under 7,000 clones, 70% to 80% of them singletons. Trimming took 8 bases from V and 6 from J, leaving 11 bases between them. This CDR3 has 12 residues. CDR1 is MNHEY and CDR2 is SVGAGI in the germline V gene. This chain uses TRBV6-5 with TRBJ2-1; D might be TRBD2 (6 bases). The source material was uninvolved lung tissue not adjacent to the tumor. The TCR originated in a human donor with non-small cell lung cancer. The CDR3: CASRSGSNEQFF. CDR3 in DNA: TGTGCCAGCCGCTCCGGGAGCAATGAGCAGTTCTTC.